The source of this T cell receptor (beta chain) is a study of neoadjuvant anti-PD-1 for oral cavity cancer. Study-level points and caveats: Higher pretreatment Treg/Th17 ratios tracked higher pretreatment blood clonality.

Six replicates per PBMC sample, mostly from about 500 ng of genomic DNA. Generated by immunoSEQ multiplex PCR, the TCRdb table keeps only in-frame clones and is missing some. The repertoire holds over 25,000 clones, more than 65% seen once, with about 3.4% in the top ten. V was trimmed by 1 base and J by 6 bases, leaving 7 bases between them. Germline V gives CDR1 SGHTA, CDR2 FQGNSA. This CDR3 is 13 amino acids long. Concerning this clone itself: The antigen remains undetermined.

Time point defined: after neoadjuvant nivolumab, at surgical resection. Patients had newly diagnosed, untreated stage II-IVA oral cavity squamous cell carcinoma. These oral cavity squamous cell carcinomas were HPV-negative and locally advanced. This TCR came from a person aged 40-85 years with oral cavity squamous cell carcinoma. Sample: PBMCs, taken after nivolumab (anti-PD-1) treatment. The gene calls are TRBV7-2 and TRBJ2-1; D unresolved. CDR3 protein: CASSLDFPNEQFF. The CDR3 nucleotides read TGTGCCAGCAGCTTAGATTTCCCCAATGAGCAGTTCTTC.